This T cell receptor beta chain was retrieved from a study of Ad26.COV2.S vaccination and SARS-CoV-2 variants. The treatment here: some 20 received Ad26.COV2.S at low or high dose, single or two shots; several received placebo; per-sample allocation not given. Day 63 after the first vaccine or placebo injection was the time point for sampling. Germline values: CDR1 LGHNA, CDR2 YNFKEQ. V lost 1 base to trimming and J lost 7 bases; unmatched junction nucleotides: 14. This CDR3 region has 18 residues. The method was immunoSEQ multiplex PCR; TCRdb's version includes in-frame clones alone and lacks a portion of them. The sample has about 350,000 clones; less than 90% are singletons.

This chain links TRBV4-2 with TRBJ2-5, with 11 positions matching TRBD2. The sequence was collected from a person aged 18-65 years who received the Ad26.COV2.S COVID-19 vaccine or a placebo. The source material was peripheral blood, sampled in a trial of Ad26.COV2.S vaccine versus placebo. CDR3 sequence reads: CASSQAPFVTSGDATQYF. The CDR3 coding sequence is TGTGCCAGCAGCCAAGCCCCGTTTGTGACTAGCGGGGATGCGACCCAGTACTTC.